What follows are 28 T cell receptor beta chains derived from one specimen sequenced in a study of T cell responses to AZD1222 COVID-19 vaccine. Clones were read by immunoSEQ multiplex PCR, and TCRdb kept only the in-frame ones, dropping some. The repertoire consists of about 120,000 clones, with 90% occurring once and the leading ten covering less than 4.5%. The input for sequencing was peripheral blood, taken on day 0 of MenACWY control vaccination. The source is an adult in good health.

This rearrangement joins TRBV6-5 to TRBJ2-3; D might be TRBD1 (6 bases). Germline CDR1 reads MNHEY; CDR2 reads SVGAGI. The CDR3 sequence is 14 residues long. V was cut by 4 bases and J by 0 bases, with 8 bases left in between. The CDR3 loop is CASSLGTSTDTQYF. The CDR3 DNA follows: TGTGCCAGCAGTTTAGGGACAAGCACAGATACGCAGTATTTT.

As DNA, the CDR3 is TGTGCCACCAGCAGAGGCCTCGGGGAGCTGTTTTTT. This codes for CATSRGLGELFF. V gene TRBV15 combines with J gene TRBJ2-2; D not certain. Between the trimmed V and J ends, which lost 1 base and 7 bases, there was a span of 4 bases. The CDR3 spans 12 residues. Germline lookup yields CDR1 LNHNV and CDR2 YYDKDF (reference sequence).

This chain uses TRBV28 with TRBJ1-6; D gene uncertain. This CDR3 has 13 residues. Trimming left V 6 bases short and J 3 bases short, with 6 bases between. The germline gives CDR1 MDHEN, CDR2 SYDVKM. The CDR3 DNA reads TGTGCCAGCAGGGAGAACTATAATTCACCCCTCCACTTT. Translating gives CASRENYNSPLHF.

J is TRBJ2-2 and V is TRBV5-1, with D possibly matching TRBD1 (5 bases). The CDR3 consists of 14 residues. Per the germline V gene, CDR1 is SGHRS and CDR2 is YFSETQ. V gave up 0 bases and J gave up 7 bases, with 10 bases separating them. The CDR3 DNA reads TGCGCCAGCAGCTTGGCCAGGGTGGGCGGGGAGCTGTTTTTT. It specifies CASSLARVGGELFF.

This clone was seen more than once but under ten times. The chain employs TRBV2 and TRBJ1-4, with TRBD1 as a possible D gene (6 bases). Germline V gives CDR1 SNHLY, CDR2 FYNNEI. The CDR3 contains 14 residues. With 6 bases removed from V and 8 bases from J, the gap between germline ends came to 16 bases. The CDR3 DNA is TGTGCCAGCAGAAAAGACAGGTTCTGGGAAAAACTGTTTTTT. Its protein is CASRKDRFWEKLFF.

The chain links TRBV29-1 to TRBJ2-3, with TRBD1 identical over 7 bases. V dropped 6 bases and J dropped 0; count of bases not matched to a gene: 6. Germline-derived CDR1 and CDR2 are SQVTM and ANQGSEA. The CDR3 extends over 14 amino acids. The CDR3 DNA follows: TGCAGCGTCAACCCCAGGGGGAGCACAGATACGCAGTATTTT. Protein product: CSVNPRGSTDTQYF.

V and J are TRBV7-9 and TRBJ2-7; D gene unclear. Germline V gene data show CDR1 as SEHNR and CDR2 as FQNEAQ (reference sequence). V was shortened by 1 base and J by 6 bases, with 10 bases between the two germline ends. The CDR3 has 13 amino acids. CDR3 loop: CASSLVLRSEQYF. The CDR3 region has the DNA TGTGCCAGCAGCTTAGTCCTCCGAAGCGAGCAGTACTTC.

The CDR3 region has the DNA TGTGCCAGCAGGGGGACTAGCGGGTGGGGGGAAGAGCAGTACTTC. Its translation is CASRGTSGWGEEQYF. The genes are TRBV28 and TRBJ2-7; TRBD2 matches at 12 bases. CDR3 length: 15 amino acids. With 6 bases clipped from V and 7 bases from J, the junction kept 10 bases outside the gene matches. Germline CDR1 MDHEN, CDR2 SYDVKM.

This clone has just one count. The chain carries TRBV29-1 and TRBJ2-1, with 10 positions matching TRBD2. The CDR3 runs 14 residues. Germline-derived CDR1 and CDR2 are SQVTM and ANQGSEA. After removal of 6 bases from V and 4 bases from J, the junction contained 6 bases not matched to a gene. The chain's CDR3 is CSVTTSGYYNEQFF. Here the CDR3 DNA reads TGCAGCGTGACGACTAGCGGGTATTACAATGAGCAGTTCTTC.

The genes are TRBV12-3 or TRBV12-4 and TRBJ2-7; tentatively, D is TRBD2 (6 bases). Trimming pared 6 bases from V and 6 bases from J, leaving 9 bases between. The CDR3 consists of 11 residues. This chain's CDR3 is CASSLEGEQYF. CDR3 nucleotides: TGTGCCAGCAGCCTGGAGGGCGAGCAGTACTTC.

This chain joins TRBV5-4 and TRBJ2-2, with D uncertain. The germline V gene encodes CDR1 SGHNT and CDR2 YYREEE (reference sequence). V was pared by 1 base and J by 7 bases, with 5 bases between. The CDR3 contains 12 residues. The CDR3 loop is CASSLKGGELFF. The CDR3 DNA reads TGTGCCAGCAGCTTGAAGGGCGGGGAGCTGTTTTTT.

This clone was observed a single time. This chain joins TRBV18 and TRBJ2-2, with D unresolved. This CDR3 is 14 amino acids long. The germline V and J ends were trimmed by 3 bases and 5 bases, with 10 bases remaining between them. Germline assignment: CDR1 KGHSH and CDR2 LQKENI. CDR3 sequence: CASSPLGQTGELFF. CDR3 DNA: TGTGCCAGCTCACCTCTTGGTCAGACCGGGGAGCTGTTTTTT. The whole variable domain, filled in from reference TRBV18 and TRBJ2-2, reads NAGVMQNPRHLVRRRGQEARLRCSPMKGHSHVYWYRQLPEEGLKFMVYLQKENIIDESGMPKERFSAEFPKEGPSILRIQQVVRGDSAAYFCASSPLGQTGELFFGEGSRLTVL.

The rearrangement uses TRBV28 and TRBJ2-7; no firm D call. The V gene's germline CDR1 is MDHEN and CDR2 SYDVKM. The CDR3 sequence is 14 residues long. V shed 8 bases and J shed 0 bases, with 14 bases lying between them. The CDR3 sequence: CASRARSSSYEQYV. Here the CDR3 DNA reads TGTGCCAGCCGAGCGCGTTCAAGCTCCTACGAGCAGTACGTC.

The CDR3 region is CASSLSGTGDEKLFF. The CDR3 nucleotides read TGTGCCAGCAGCTTATCCGGGACGGGGGATGAAAAACTGTTTTTT. The chain links TRBV7-9 to TRBJ1-4, with D tentatively TRBD1 (5 bases). Trimming cost V 2 bases and J 6 bases, with 13 bases left between them. CDR3 size: 15 residues. In germline, CDR1 is SEHNR, CDR2 FQNEAQ (reference sequence).

CDR3: CASSEYTDTQYF. CDR3 in DNA: TGTGCCAGCAGCGAATACACAGATACGCAGTATTTT. V is TRBV9 and J is TRBJ2-3; D not certain. Per the germline V gene, CDR1 is SGDLS and CDR2 is YYNGEE. The CDR3 is 12 amino acids. V was clipped by 3 bases and J by 2 bases, with 4 bases between them.

The chain carries TRBV6-5 and TRBJ2-2, with 10 nucleotides matching TRBD1. The germline V gene encodes CDR1 MNHEY and CDR2 SVGAGI. Trimming cost V 10 bases and J 4 bases; bases outside gene matches: 6. The CDR3 loop spans 14 amino acids. The CDR3 here is CAIETGGGTGELFF. CDR3 DNA: TGTGCCATCGAGACAGGGGGCGGCACCGGGGAGCTGTTTTTT.

This sequence joins TRBV28 and TRBJ2-7; 15 bases map to TRBD2. The J segment lost 6 bases and the V segment lost 6 bases, leaving 9 bases of the junction unmatched. Germline V gene data show CDR1 as MDHEN and CDR2 as SYDVKM. The CDR3 spans 16 residues. In nucleotides, the CDR3 is TGTGCCAGCAGCCCCCCCGGACTAGCGGGAGGGCGCGAGCAGTACTTC. It is translated as CASSPPGLAGGREQYF.

The chain couples TRBV4-3 to TRBJ2-7; 10 nucleotides agree with TRBD1. The CDR3 consists of 22 residues. CDR1 is LGHNA, CDR2 YSLEER, per germline. V trimming: 2 bases; J trimming: 5 bases; junction bases outside the gene matches: 27. DNA for the CDR3: TGCGCCAGCAGCCAATTGGGCGACCCGACCCGAAGGGACAGGGGAATTTTCCACGAGCAGTACGTC. Protein product: CASSQLGDPTRRDRGIFHEQYV.

The rearrangement joins TRBV11-2 to TRBJ1-2; D gene ambiguous. Germline V gene data show CDR1 as SGHAT and CDR2 as FQNNGV. V lost 5 bases and J 4 bases, leaving 5 bases between the germline ends. This CDR3 has 11 amino acids. The CDR3 DNA reads as TGTGCCAGCAGCATGGGCTATGGCTACACCTTC. Its translation: CASSMGYGYTF.

This clone occurred once. This chain joins TRBV5-3 and TRBJ1-4; possibly TRBD1 for D (6 bases). TRBV5-3 is given ORF status, its function remaining uncertain. Trimming pared 0 bases from V and 8 bases from J, leaving 17 bases between. This CDR3 contains 16 residues. CDR3 DNA sequence: TGTGCCAGAAGCTTGGGAGGTCCAGCCCAGGGGGAAAAACTGTTTTTT. It specifies CARSLGGPAQGEKLFF.

Of note for this clone: At the DNA level, this CDR3 is encoded by other sequences in the same sample as well. The CDR3 region is CASSAGQGWLETQYF. The CDR3 coding sequence is TGTGCCAGCAGTGCGGGACAAGGGTGGTTGGAGACCCAGTACTTC. The chain combines TRBV9 with TRBJ2-5; D assignment may be TRBD1 or TRBD2 (6 bases each). CDR3 length: 15 residues. Per germline, CDR1 SGDLS and CDR2 YYNGEE. V was clipped by 5 bases and J by 5 bases, with 19 bases between them.

The chain combines TRBV7-2 with TRBJ2-2, with TRBD2 identical over 7 bases. The V segment lost 3 bases and the J segment 3 bases; nucleotides outside the gene matches: 4. This CDR3 region has 15 residues. Per the germline V gene, CDR1 is SGHTA and CDR2 is FQGNSA. The CDR3 DNA sequence: TGTGCCAGCAGCTTTAAGGGGAGGGACACCGGGGAGCTGTTTTTT. As protein: CASSFKGRDTGELFF. Full variable domain (missing parts from reference TRBV7-2 and TRBJ2-2): GAGVSQSPSNKVTEKGKDVELRCDPISGHTALYWYRQSLGQGLEFLIYFQGNSAPDKSGLPSDRFSAERTGGSVSTLTIQRTQQEDSAVYLCASSFKGRDTGELFFGEGSRLTVL.

V is TRBV2 and J is TRBJ1-2, with 7 bases matching TRBD1. Germline V gene data show CDR1 as SNHLY and CDR2 as FYNNEI. The CDR3 is 16 amino acids. V trimming: 4 bases; J trimming: 0 bases; junction bases outside the gene matches: 8. CDR3 region: CASSGDSRGANYGYTF. The CDR3 nucleotides are TGTGCCAGCAGTGGGGACAGCCGGGGGGCTAACTATGGCTACACCTTC.

The chain carries TRBV7-6 and TRBJ2-3; D unclear. This CDR3 contains 13 residues. V lost 0 bases to trimming and J lost 3 bases, with 4 bases between them. Germline values: CDR1 SGHVS, CDR2 FNYEAQ. This chain's CDR3 is CASSLALTDTQYF. The DNA of the CDR3 is TGTGCCAGCAGCTTAGCGCTGACAGATACGCAGTATTTT. The full variable domain, completed using reference TRBV7-6 and TRBJ2-3, is GAGVSQSPRYKVTKRGQDVALRCDPISGHVSLYWYRQALGQGPEFLTYFNYEAQQDKSGLPNDRFSAERPEGSISTLTIQRTEQRDSAMYRCASSLALTDTQYFGPGTRLTVL.

The chain couples TRBV6-4 to TRBJ2-1; D may be TRBD1 (6 bases). V was shortened by 2 bases and J by 15 bases, with 17 bases between the two germline ends. Germline values: CDR1 MRHNA, CDR2 SNTAGT. This CDR3 spans 13 amino acids. The CDR3 sequence: CASSDRETGIMFF. The CDR3 DNA reads as TGTGCCAGCAGTGACCGCGAGACAGGTATAATGTTCTTC.

This clone was observed a handful of times. The chain joins TRBV5-1 to TRBJ2-7; no clear D. The CDR3 runs to 13 residues. Trimming took off 2 bases at V and 0 bases at J, with 6 bases between the two ends. Per the germline V gene, CDR1 is SGHRS and CDR2 is YFSETQ. This CDR3 reads CASSLAFSYEQYF. The CDR3 DNA reads as TGCGCCAGCAGCTTAGCGTTCTCCTACGAGCAGTACTTC.

The CDR3 loop reads CASSWAHNYEQYF. As DNA, the CDR3 is TGTGCCAGCAGTTGGGCCCATAACTACGAGCAGTACTTC. J is TRBJ2-7 and V is TRBV27; D uncertain. V was clipped by 4 bases and J by 3 bases, with 10 bases between them. The CDR3 extends over 13 amino acids. Per the germline V gene, CDR1 is MNHEY and CDR2 is SMNVEV (reference sequence).

The chain couples TRBV6-5 to TRBJ2-7; TRBD2 aligns across 7 bases. V lost 4 bases, J lost 4 bases, and 7 bases stayed unmatched. The CDR3 totals 14 residues. Germline CDR1 MNHEY, CDR2 SVGAGI. For the CDR3, the DNA is TGTGCCAGCAGTTGGCGGGAGAGGAGTTACGAGCAGTACTTC. Its protein is CASSWRERSYEQYF.